One T cell receptor beta chain is described in this entry. The primer mix had 60 Vbeta and 13 Jbeta primers. Sequencing was performed with immunoSEQ multiplex PCR; in TCRdb, only in-frame clones are kept and a portion is missing. The sample lists 110,000 to 150,000 clones, 65% to 85% occurring once. The entry originates in a study of cytomegalovirus exposure and HLA in healthy donors. The sample taken for sequencing was PBMCs. The receptor's source is a man aged 18-30 years in good health and CMV-seronegative.

The CDR3 DNA is TGTGCCAGCAGTTACTCGACCAGGGGGCTCGGATATGGCTACACCTTC. This codes for CASSYSTRGLGYGYTF. The chain joins TRBV6-5 to TRBJ1-2; 8 bases line up with TRBD1. V shed 0 bases and J 5 bases; nucleotides not matched to a gene: 8. CDR3 length: 16 residues. Germline assignment: CDR1 MNHEY and CDR2 SVGAGI.